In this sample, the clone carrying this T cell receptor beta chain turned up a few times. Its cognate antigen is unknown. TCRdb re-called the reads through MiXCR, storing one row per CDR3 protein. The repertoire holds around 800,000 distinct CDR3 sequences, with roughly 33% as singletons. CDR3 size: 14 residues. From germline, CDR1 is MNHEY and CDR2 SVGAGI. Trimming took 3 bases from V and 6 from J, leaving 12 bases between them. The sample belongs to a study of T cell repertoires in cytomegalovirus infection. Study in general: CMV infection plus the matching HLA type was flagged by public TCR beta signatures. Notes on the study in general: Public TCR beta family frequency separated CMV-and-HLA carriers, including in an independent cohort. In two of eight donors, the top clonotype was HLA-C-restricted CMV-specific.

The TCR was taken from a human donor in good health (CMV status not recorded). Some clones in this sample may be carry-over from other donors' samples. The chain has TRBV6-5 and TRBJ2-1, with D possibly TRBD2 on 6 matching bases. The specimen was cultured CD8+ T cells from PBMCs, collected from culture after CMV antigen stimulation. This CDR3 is CASSYRGGINEQFF. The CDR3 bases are TGTGCCAGCAGTTATAGGGGAGGTATCAATGAGCAGTTCTTC.